These 4 T cell receptor beta chains were sequenced from one sample in a study of cytomegalovirus exposure and HLA in healthy donors. PCR was performed using 60 Vbeta and 13 Jbeta primers. The protocol was immunoSEQ multiplex PCR, while the TCRdb copy is restricted to in-frame clones and leaves out a portion. The repertoire includes about 190,000 clones, 80% to 90% of them detected once, and about 1.7% sits in the top ten. The material sequenced was PBMCs. The origin of the receptors is a man aged 40-55 years in good health and CMV-seropositive.

The CDR3 here is CASSPLGRRGTGEGALHF. Here the CDR3 DNA reads TGTGCCAGCAGCCCCCTAGGGCGTCGTGGGACAGGGGAAGGTGCCCTCCACTTT. This chain uses TRBV4-2 with TRBJ1-6; TRBD1 agrees at 10 bases. Germline V gives CDR1 LGHNA, CDR2 YNFKEQ. The CDR3 contains 18 residues. J was trimmed by 14 bases and V by 4 bases; bases with no gene match: 20.

The chain is built from TRBV5-6 and TRBJ2-7, with TRBD2 matching 9 bases. In germline, CDR1 is SGHDT, CDR2 YYEEEE. CDR3 length: 15 amino acids. Trimming cost V 4 bases and J 6 bases; bases outside gene matches: 11. In DNA, the CDR3 is TGTGCCAGCAGCCCTCTTAGCGGGAGAGCCGGCGAGCAGTACTTC. It codes for CASSPLSGRAGEQYF.

The gene calls are TRBV5-4 and TRBJ2-5; 7 nucleotides match TRBD2. The CDR3 loop spans 14 amino acids. Trimming removed 4 bases from V and 2 bases from J; junction bases left unmatched: 5. The V gene's germline CDR1 is SGHNT and CDR2 YYREEE (reference sequence). The CDR3 loop is CASSRSSGQETQYF. CDR3 DNA sequence: TGTGCCAGCAGCCGTTCTAGCGGACAAGAGACCCAGTACTTC.

The chain carries TRBV7-9 and TRBJ2-7; 10 bases agree with TRBD1. The CDR3 is 15 amino acids. V lost 5 bases and J lost 0; bases outside the gene matches: 4. The germline CDR1 and CDR2 sequences are SEHNR and FQNEAQ (reference sequence). The CDR3 coding sequence is TGTGCCAGCAGCCCGACAGGGGGCCGCTCCTACGAGCAGTACTTC. As protein: CASSPTGGRSYEQYF.